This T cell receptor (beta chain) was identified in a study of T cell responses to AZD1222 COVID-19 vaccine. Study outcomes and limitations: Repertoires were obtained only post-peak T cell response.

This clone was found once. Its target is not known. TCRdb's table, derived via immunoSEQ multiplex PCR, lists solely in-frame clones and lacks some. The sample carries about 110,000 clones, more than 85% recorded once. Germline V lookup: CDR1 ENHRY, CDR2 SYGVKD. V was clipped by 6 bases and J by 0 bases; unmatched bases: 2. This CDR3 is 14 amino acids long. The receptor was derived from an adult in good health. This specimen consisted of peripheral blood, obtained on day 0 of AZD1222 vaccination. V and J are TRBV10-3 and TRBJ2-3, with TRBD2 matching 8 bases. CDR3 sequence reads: CAISPSGSTDTQYF. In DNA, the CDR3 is TGTGCCATCAGCCCTAGCGGGAGCACAGATACGCAGTATTTT.